The sequence of this TCR beta chain was determined in a study of long-term antiretroviral therapy in people with HIV. Broader study findings: Blood in the study was drawn between 2004 and 2017, possibly under older ART regimens, which may be less effective than current ones. Clones that had undergone expansion before ART dominated the repertoire at all time points.

In the United States, treatment was given to all participants with HIV. Survey-level resolution applied to immunoSEQ assay v3.0. This table comes from immunoSEQ multiplex PCR, and its TCRdb copy is limited to in-frame clones, with some not included. Among around 26,000 clones listed, 80% to 90% were seen once. A note on this clone: Its antigen is still unknown.

Sequencing was performed on unsorted PBMCs, taken 3 years after starting antiretroviral therapy. The sequence derives from a man in his forties or fifties with HIV.

The CDR3 region is CASSPGTTNTGELFF. CDR3 nucleotide sequence: TGTGCCAGCTCCCCGGGGACTACGAACACCGGGGAGCTGTTTTTT. The chain is built from TRBV28 and TRBJ2-2; TRBD2 matches at 7 bases. CDR3 length: 15 residues. Germline lookup yields CDR1 MDHEN and CDR2 SYDVKM. After removal of 8 bases from V and 0 bases from J, the junction contained 6 bases not matched to a gene.